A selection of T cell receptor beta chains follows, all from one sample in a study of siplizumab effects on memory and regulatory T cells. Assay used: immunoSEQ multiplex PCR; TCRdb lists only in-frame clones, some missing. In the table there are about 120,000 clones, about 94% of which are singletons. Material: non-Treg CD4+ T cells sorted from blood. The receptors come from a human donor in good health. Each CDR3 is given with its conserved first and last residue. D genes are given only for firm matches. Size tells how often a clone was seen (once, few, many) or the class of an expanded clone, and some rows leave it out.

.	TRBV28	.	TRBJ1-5	CASSISDQPQHF	TGTGCCAGCAGCATCTCGGATCAGCCCCAGCATTTT
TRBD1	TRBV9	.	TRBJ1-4	CASSISWTGVEKLFF	TGTGCCAGCAGCATTTCGTGGACAGGGGTGGAAAAACTGTTTTTT
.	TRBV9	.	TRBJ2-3	CASRSPGTPTDTQYF	TGTGCCAGCAGATCCCCCGGGACTCCCACAGATACGCAGTATTTT
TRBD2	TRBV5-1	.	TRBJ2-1	CASRQGLAGDGPLHEQFF	TGCGCCAGCAGGCAGGGACTAGCGGGGGACGGGCCCCTGCATGAGCAGTTCTTC
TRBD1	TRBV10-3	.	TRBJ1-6	CAISESPGGRDNSPLHF	TGTGCCATCAGTGAGTCCCCAGGGGGCAGAGATAATTCACCCCTCCACTTT
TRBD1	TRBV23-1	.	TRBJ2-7	CASSQRDRGAYEQYF	TGCGCCAGCAGTCAACGGGACAGGGGAGCCTACGAGCAGTACTTC
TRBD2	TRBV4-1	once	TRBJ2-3	CASSQDSRGGQYF	TGCGCCAGCAGCCAAGATAGTCGGGGGGGGCAGTATTTT
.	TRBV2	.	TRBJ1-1	CASSGRTSNTEAFF	TGTGCCAGCAGTGGGAGGACCTCGAACACTGAAGCTTTCTTT
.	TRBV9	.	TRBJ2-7	CASSVDGGGATYEQYF	TGTGCCAGCAGCGTAGATGGAGGGGGGGCCACGTACGAGCAGTACTTC
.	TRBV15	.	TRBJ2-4	CATLDPVAKNIQYF	TGTGCCACCCTAGACCCAGTAGCCAAAAACATTCAGTACTTC
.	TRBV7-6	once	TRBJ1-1	CASSTQPTGGSTEAFF	TGTGCCAGCAGCACACAACCGACGGGGGGGAGCACTGAAGCTTTCTTT
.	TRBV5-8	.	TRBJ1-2	CASSLTGAEGYTF	TGTGCCAGCAGCTTGACCGGGGCGGAGGGCTACACCTTC
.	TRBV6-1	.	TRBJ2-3	CASSEQPGAAGTQYF	TGTGCCAGCAGTGAACAGCCAGGTGCAGCGGGTACGCAGTATTTT
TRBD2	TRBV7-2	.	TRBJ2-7	CASSLGPSGGSYEQYF	TGTGCCAGCAGCTTAGGTCCTAGCGGGGGTTCCTACGAGCAGTACTTC
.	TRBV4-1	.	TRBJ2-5	CASSRVAGETQYF	TGCGCCAGCAGCCGCGTGGCGGGGGAGACCCAGTACTTC
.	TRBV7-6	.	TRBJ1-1	CASSPDYDRLNTEAFF	TGTGCCAGCAGCCCAGATTACGACAGGTTAAACACTGAAGCTTTCTTT
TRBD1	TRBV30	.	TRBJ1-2	CAWSTGANGYTF	TGTGCCTGGAGCACAGGGGCCAACGGCTACACCTTC
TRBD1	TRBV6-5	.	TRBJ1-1	CASSSRDSEAFF	TGTGCCAGCAGTTCCCGGGACAGTGAAGCTTTCTTT
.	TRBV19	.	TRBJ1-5	CASKAPQGYQPQHF	TGTGCCAGTAAAGCCCCACAGGGCTATCAGCCCCAGCATTTT
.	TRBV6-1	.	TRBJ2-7	CASDEGGTRYEQYF	TGTGCCAGCGACGAAGGCGGGACCCGCTACGAGCAGTACTTC
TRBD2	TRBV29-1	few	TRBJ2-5	CSVARASGGEETQYF	TGCAGCGTTGCTCGAGCTAGCGGCGGGGAAGAGACCCAGTACTTC
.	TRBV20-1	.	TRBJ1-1	CSARGQTEAFF	TGCAGTGCTAGGGGTCAAACTGAAGCTTTCTTT
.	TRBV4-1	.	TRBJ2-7	CASSQGAYEQYF	TGCGCCAGCAGCCAGGGTGCCTACGAGCAGTACTTC
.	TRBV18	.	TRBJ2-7	CASSPRVSSSYEQYF	TGTGCCAGCTCACCAAGGGTTTCGAGCTCCTACGAGCAGTACTTC
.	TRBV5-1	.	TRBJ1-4	CASSLGQINEKLFF	TGCGCCAGCAGCTTAGGACAGATAAATGAAAAACTGTTTTTT
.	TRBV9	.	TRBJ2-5	CASSVDFWASQETQYF	TGTGCCAGCAGCGTAGATTTTTGGGCATCCCAAGAGACCCAGTACTTC
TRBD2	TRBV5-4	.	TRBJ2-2	CASSLGLAGGIDTGELFF	TGTGCCAGCAGCTTGGGACTAGCGGGGGGGATCGACACCGGGGAGCTGTTTTTT